The 15 T cell receptor beta chains below were found in one sample sequenced in a study of blood T cell repertoires in COVID-19. The protocol was immunoSEQ multiplex PCR, while the TCRdb copy is restricted to in-frame clones and leaves out a portion. This sample yields hundreds of thousands of clones, of which roughly 86% are seen a single time; around 1.6% belongs to the top ten. The specimen sequenced was PBMCs or T cells enriched from blood (not recorded which). Receptor source: a woman aged 45 to 65 who had recovered from COVID-19.

The V call is TRBV4-1, the J call TRBJ1-1, with D possibly being TRBD1 (6 bases). There are 15 residues in the CDR3. Trimming left V 4 bases short and J 6 bases short, with 18 bases between. CDR1 is MGHRA and CDR2 is YSYEKL in the germline V gene. This chain's CDR3 is CASSPRAGAVAEAFF. CDR3 DNA: TGCGCCAGCAGCCCCAGGGCGGGGGCGGTCGCTGAAGCTTTCTTT.

The chain carries TRBV7-3 and TRBJ1-6, with no clear D. V was pared by 5 bases and J by 1 base, with 9 bases between. The germline V gene encodes CDR1 SGHTA and CDR2 FQGTGA. The CDR3 is 15 amino acids. CDR3 sequence reads: CASSAEGSYNSPLHF. In nucleotides, the CDR3 is TGTGCCAGCAGCGCCGAGGGTTCCTATAATTCACCCCTCCACTTT.

This chain's CDR3 is CASSLDPTGALSGYTF. In DNA, the CDR3 is TGTGCCAGCAGCTTAGACCCGACAGGGGCTCTATCAGGCTACACCTTC. This chain connects TRBV7-8 to TRBJ1-2; TRBD1 agrees at 8 bases. V trimming: 1 base; J trimming: 8 bases; junction bases outside the gene matches: 12. The germline CDR1 and CDR2 sequences are SGHVS and FQNEAQ. The CDR3 has 16 amino acids.

The rearrangement links TRBV19 to TRBJ2-7; tentatively, D is TRBD2 (6 bases). CDR1 is LNHDA and CDR2 is SQIVND in the germline V gene (reference sequence). Trimming cost V 5 bases and J 3 bases, with 14 bases left between them. The CDR3 totals 14 residues. CDR3 in DNA: TGTGCCAGTAGTCCCCGGGAGAGGATCTACGAGCAGTACTTC. This codes for CASSPRERIYEQYF.

V usage is TRBV9 and J usage is TRBJ1-1; D is uncertain. CDR1 is SGDLS, CDR2 YYNGEE, per germline. The CDR3 is made up of 15 amino acids. The V end lost 0 bases, the J end lost 1 base, and 10 bases lay between the germline ends. The CDR3 protein is CASSVAAGKNTEAFF. The CDR3 nucleotides are TGTGCCAGCAGCGTAGCTGCAGGAAAGAACACTGAAGCTTTCTTT.

The rearrangement uses TRBV30 and TRBJ2-5; D is unclear. The CDR3 has 15 amino acids. V lost 0 bases, J lost 2 bases, and 13 bases lay in between. CDR1 and CDR2 (germline): GTSNPN, SVGIG (reference sequence). For the CDR3, the DNA is TGTGCCTGGAGTGTAGCCGGAGCTGGTCAAGAGACCCAGTACTTC. This sequence encodes CAWSVAGAGQETQYF.

The chain combines TRBV9 with TRBJ2-2, with D unresolved. CDR1 is SGDLS and CDR2 is YYNGEE in the germline V gene. The CDR3 consists of 16 residues. The V end lost 0 bases, the J end lost 2 bases, and 11 bases lay between the germline ends. Here the CDR3 DNA reads TGTGCCAGCAGCGTAGCCAGTTCAGTTAACACCGGGGAGCTGTTTTTT. This gives the protein CASSVASSVNTGELFF.

V and J are TRBV29-1 and TRBJ2-3; the D gene is possibly TRBD2 (6 bases). Trimming left V 6 bases short and J 0 bases short, with 10 bases between. Germline lookup yields CDR1 SQVTM and CDR2 ANQGSEA. There are 13 residues in the CDR3. Here the CDR3 DNA reads TGCAGCGTGACTAGTGATAGCACAGATACGCAGTATTTT. Its translation: CSVTSDSTDTQYF.

This chain joins TRBV7-9 and TRBJ2-1; TRBD2 matches at 9 bases. Germline V gene sequence: CDR1 SEHNR, CDR2 FQNEAQ (reference sequence). V lost 4 bases to trimming and J lost 3 bases; unmatched junction nucleotides: 7. The CDR3 runs to 16 residues. CDR3: CASSYPSGTIYNEQFF. The CDR3 DNA sequence: TGTGCCAGCAGCTACCCTAGCGGGACGATCTACAATGAGCAGTTCTTC.

The chain combines TRBV5-1 with TRBJ2-2, with TRBD2 as a possible D gene (5 bases). The germline CDR1 and CDR2 sequences are SGHRS and YFSETQ. Trimming removed 4 bases from V and 4 bases from J, with 17 bases in between. This CDR3 spans 16 amino acids. The CDR3 spells CASSLIGGAGTGELFF. CDR3 in DNA: TGCGCCAGCAGCCTCATAGGAGGCGCCGGCACCGGGGAGCTGTTTTTT.

The CDR3, as DNA: TGTGCCAGCAGCCTAGGTAGAAATCAGCCCCAGCATTTT. The encoded protein is CASSLGRNQPQHF. The chain employs TRBV11-2 and TRBJ1-5; D not certain. CDR3 size: 13 residues. Looked up from germline, CDR1 is SGHAT and CDR2 is FQNNGV. Trimming shortened V by 5 bases and J by 4 bases, and 9 bases separated the two germline ends.

The chain links TRBV9 to TRBJ2-3; 9 positions match TRBD1. The ends lost 3 bases at V and 3 bases at J; junction bases unmatched: 5. Germline V gene lookup returns CDR1 SGDLS and CDR2 YYNGEE. The CDR3 is 15 residues long. The CDR3 DNA reads as TGTGCCAGCAGCGGCCCGGGACAGGGAACAGATACGCAGTATTTT. This translates into CASSGPGQGTDTQYF.

The chain carries TRBV28 and TRBJ1-4; possible D gene TRBD1, 5 bases. V lost 6 bases to trimming and J lost 8 bases, with 13 bases between them. The CDR3 spans 13 residues. Germline CDR1 is MDHEN and CDR2 is SYDVKM. Written as DNA, the CDR3 is TGTGCCAGCAGCCTCGGCAGGGTAGAAAAACTGTTTTTT. Amino acids: CASSLGRVEKLFF. The variable domain in full, completed from reference TRBV28 and TRBJ1-4, reads DVKVTQSSRYLVKRTGEKVFLECVQDMDHENMFWYRQDPGLGLRLIYFSYDVKMKEKGDIPEGYSVSREKKERFSLILESASTNQTSMYLCASSLGRVEKLFFGSGTQLSVL.

The chain couples TRBV5-1 to TRBJ2-2; D unclear. V dropped 5 bases and J dropped 3 bases, with 11 bases sitting between them. Germline assignment: CDR1 SGHRS and CDR2 YFSETQ. The CDR3 is 14 amino acids. CDR3 DNA: TGCGCCAGCAGGCTAGAGATGGACACCGGGGAGCTGTTTTTT. Encoded protein: CASRLEMDTGELFF.

The chain has TRBV5-1 and TRBJ1-1; TRBD1 aligns across 8 bases. The CDR3 is 15 residues long. V lost 0 bases, J lost 1 base, and 2 bases stayed unmatched. CDR1 and CDR2 from the germline V gene are SGHRS and YFSETQ. CDR3 protein: CASSLDGQGNTEAFF. The CDR3 region has the DNA TGCGCCAGCAGCTTGGATGGACAGGGGAACACTGAAGCTTTCTTT.